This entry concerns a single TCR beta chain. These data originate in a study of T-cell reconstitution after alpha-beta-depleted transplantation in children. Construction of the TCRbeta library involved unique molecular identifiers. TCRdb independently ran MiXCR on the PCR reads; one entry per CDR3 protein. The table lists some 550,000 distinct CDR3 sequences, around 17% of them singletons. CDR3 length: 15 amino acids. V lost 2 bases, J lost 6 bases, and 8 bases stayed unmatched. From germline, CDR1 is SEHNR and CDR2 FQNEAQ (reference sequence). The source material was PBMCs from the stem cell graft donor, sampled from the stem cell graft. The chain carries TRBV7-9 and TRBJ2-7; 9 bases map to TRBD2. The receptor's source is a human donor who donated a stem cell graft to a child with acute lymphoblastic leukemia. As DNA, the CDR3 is TGTGCCAGCAGCTTATCCGCGGGAGGGCCCTCCGAGCAGTACTTC. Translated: CASSLSAGGPSEQYF. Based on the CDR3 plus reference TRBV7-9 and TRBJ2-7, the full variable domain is DTGVSQNPRHKITKRGQNVTFRCDPISEHNRLYWYRQTLGQGPEFLTYFQNEAQLEKSRLLSDRFSAERPKGSFSTLEIQRTEQGDSAMYLCASSLSAGGPSEQYFGPGTRLTVT.